The clone carrying this T cell receptor beta chain was found a few times. As yet, its antigen is unknown. Making the TCR beta libraries involved quantitative 5'-RACE with molecular barcodes. TCRdb passed the 5' RACE reads through MiXCR, listing each CDR3 protein once. The profile shows nearly 350,000 distinct CDR3 sequences, around 15% of them singletons. The data were taken from a study of CD8 T cells in ankylosing spondylitis. V dropped 7 bases and J dropped 6; count of bases not matched to a gene: 6. The CDR3 has 14 amino acids. CDR1 and CDR2 (germline): ENHRY, SYGVKD. Study results and caveats: Certain motif variants had earlier been reported in reactive arthritis synovial fluid and blood. Disease-linked clones reportedly concentrated significantly in matched ankylosing spondylitis synovial fluid. A motif of several highly homologous TCR beta variants was seen as apparently characteristic of ankylosing spondylitis blood.

Sequencing input: blood, either unsorted or a sorted T cell fraction (not recorded which). This chain connects TRBV10-3 to TRBJ2-1; 10 bases match TRBD1. This sequence originates from a male donor with ankylosing spondylitis or in good health (not recorded which). The DNA for the CDR3 is TGTGCCATCACTCCGACAGGGGGCATCAATGAGCAGTTCTTC. Residues: CAITPTGGINEQFF.